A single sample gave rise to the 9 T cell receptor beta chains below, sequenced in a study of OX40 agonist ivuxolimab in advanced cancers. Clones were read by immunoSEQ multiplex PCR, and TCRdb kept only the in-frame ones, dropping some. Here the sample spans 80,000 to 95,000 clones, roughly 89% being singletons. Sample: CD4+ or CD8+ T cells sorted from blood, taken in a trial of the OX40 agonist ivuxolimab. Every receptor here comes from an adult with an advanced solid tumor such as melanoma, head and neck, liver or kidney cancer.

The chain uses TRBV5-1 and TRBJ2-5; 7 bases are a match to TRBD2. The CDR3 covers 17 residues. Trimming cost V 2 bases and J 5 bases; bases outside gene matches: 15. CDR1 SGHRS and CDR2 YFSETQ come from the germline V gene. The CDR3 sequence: CASSFPSGGGTIETQYF. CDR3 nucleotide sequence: TGCGCCAGCAGCTTTCCTTCGGGGGGAGGTACAATCGAGACCCAGTACTTC.

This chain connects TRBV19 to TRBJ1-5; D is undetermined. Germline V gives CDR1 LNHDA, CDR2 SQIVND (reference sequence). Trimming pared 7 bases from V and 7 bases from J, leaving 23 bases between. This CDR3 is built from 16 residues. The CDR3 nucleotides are TGTGCCAGTACCGAATGGCGGGTATTCCGTGGACAGCCCCAGCATTTT. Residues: CASTEWRVFRGQPQHF.

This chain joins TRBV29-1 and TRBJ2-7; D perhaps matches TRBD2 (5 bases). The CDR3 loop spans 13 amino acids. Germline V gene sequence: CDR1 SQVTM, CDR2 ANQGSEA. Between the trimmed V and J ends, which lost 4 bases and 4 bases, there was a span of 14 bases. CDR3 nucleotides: TGCAGCGTTGGGAGGACCTCATATTACGAGCAGTACTTC. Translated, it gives CSVGRTSYYEQYF.

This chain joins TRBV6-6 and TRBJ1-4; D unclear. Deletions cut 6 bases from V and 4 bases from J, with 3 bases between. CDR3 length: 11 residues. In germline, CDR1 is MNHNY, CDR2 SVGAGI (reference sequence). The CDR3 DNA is TGTGCCAGCAGCCTTAATGAAAAACTGTTTTTT. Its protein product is CASSLNEKLFF.

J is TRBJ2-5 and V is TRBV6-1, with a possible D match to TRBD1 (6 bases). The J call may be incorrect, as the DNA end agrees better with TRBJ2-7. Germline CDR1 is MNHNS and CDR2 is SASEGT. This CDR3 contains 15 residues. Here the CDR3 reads CASSEEGEGSYEQYF. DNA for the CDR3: TGTGCCAGCAGTGAAGAGGGGGAAGGATCCTACGAGCAGTACTTC.

The CDR3 sequence is CASSPGQRSSGNTIYF. In DNA form, the CDR3 reads TGTGCCAGCAGCCCCGGACAGAGGAGCTCTGGAAACACCATATATTTT. This chain connects TRBV6-6 to TRBJ1-3; D is possibly TRBD1 (6 bases). The CDR3 loop spans 16 amino acids. Germline assignment: CDR1 MNHNY and CDR2 SVGAGI (reference sequence). Trimming shortened V by 6 bases and J by 0 bases, and 15 bases separated the two germline ends.

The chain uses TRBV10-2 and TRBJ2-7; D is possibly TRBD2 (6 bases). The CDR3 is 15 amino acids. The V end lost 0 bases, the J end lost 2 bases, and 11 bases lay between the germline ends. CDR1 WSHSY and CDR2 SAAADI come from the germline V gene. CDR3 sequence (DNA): TGCGCCAGCAGTGAGTCGGTGGGAGGCGCCTACGAGCAGTACTTC. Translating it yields CASSESVGGAYEQYF.

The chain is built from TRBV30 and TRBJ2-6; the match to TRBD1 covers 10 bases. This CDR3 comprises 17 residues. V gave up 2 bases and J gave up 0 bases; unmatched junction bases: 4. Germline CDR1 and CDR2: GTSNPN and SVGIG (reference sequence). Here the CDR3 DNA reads TGTGCCTGGAGTTTGGGACAGGGGTACTCTGGGGCCAACGTCCTGACTTTC. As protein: CAWSLGQGYSGANVLTF.

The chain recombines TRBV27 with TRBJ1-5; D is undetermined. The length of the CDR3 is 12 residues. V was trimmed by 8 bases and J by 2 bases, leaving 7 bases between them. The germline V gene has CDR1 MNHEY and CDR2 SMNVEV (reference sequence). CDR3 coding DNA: TGTGCCAGCCGGAGGGGCAATCAGCCCCAGCATTTT. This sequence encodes CASRRGNQPQHF.